Shown below are 25 T cell receptor beta chains from a single sample sequenced in a study of blood T cell repertoires in COVID-19. TCRdb keeps only in-frame clones here, not all; method: immunoSEQ multiplex PCR. The sample holds some 240,000 clones, 75% to 85% seen once. Material: peripheral blood. Source of these receptors: a woman between 40 and 50 years old who had recovered from COVID-19.

The V gene is TRBV5-4, the J gene TRBJ1-2, with 9 bases identical to TRBD1. Germline V lookup: CDR1 SGHNT, CDR2 YYREEE (reference sequence). J lost 0 bases, V lost 6 bases, and 12 bases had no gene match. CDR3 length equals 17 residues. The DNA for the CDR3 is TGTGCCAGCAAAAACGATGGCGGGACAGGGACTAACTATGGCTACACCTTC. Its translation is CASKNDGGTGTNYGYTF.

The chain has TRBV12-3 or TRBV12-4 and TRBJ1-4, with 9 positions matching TRBD1. V was clipped by 6 bases and J by 5 bases; unmatched bases: 1. CDR3 length: 13 amino acids. Here the CDR3 DNA reads TGTGCCAGCAGAGGGACAGGGAATGAAAAACTGTTTTTT. Translation: CASRGTGNEKLFF.

The J gene is TRBJ2-2, the V gene TRBV9, with TRBD2 matching over 8 bases. V was pared by 3 bases and J by 7 bases, with 5 bases of the junction left unmatched. The CDR3 is 14 residues long. The germline V gene encodes CDR1 SGDLS and CDR2 YYNGEE. The CDR3 loop reads CASSGMRGVGELFF. CDR3 bases: TGTGCCAGCAGCGGGATGCGGGGGGTCGGGGAGCTGTTTTTT.

This sequence joins TRBV6-2 or TRBV6-3 and TRBJ2-5; weak D call: TRBD2 (6 bases). CDR3 size: 13 residues. V was trimmed by 2 bases and J by 5 bases, leaving 9 bases between them. The germline gives CDR1 MNHEY, CDR2 SVGEGT. CDR3 in amino acids: CASSYPGRETQYF. CDR3 nucleotide sequence: TGTGCCAGCAGTTACCCAGGGAGGGAGACCCAGTACTTC.

This clone was recorded a few times. This chain uses TRBV6-1 with TRBJ1-5, with D unresolved. From germline, CDR1 is MNHNS and CDR2 SASEGT. This CDR3 spans 14 amino acids. V was pared by 2 bases and J by 5 bases, with 10 bases between. The CDR3, as DNA: TGTGCCAGCAGTGAATCCGGGAACCATCAGCCCCAGCATTTT. Translated: CASSESGNHQPQHF.

This chain uses TRBV2 with TRBJ2-3; 11 bases match TRBD1. The trim removed 7 bases at V and 3 bases at J, leaving 6 bases unmatched. Germline V gene lookup returns CDR1 SNHLY and CDR2 FYNNEI. This CDR3 region has 15 residues. The DNA of the CDR3 is TGTGCCAGCAACGAGCGGGACAGGGGGACAGATACGCAGTATTTT. Protein: CASNERDRGTDTQYF.

This clone has only a few counts. V and J are TRBV19 and TRBJ2-3, with 11 nucleotides matching TRBD2. V lost 3 bases to trimming and J lost 5 bases; unmatched junction nucleotides: 7. Germline CDR1 and CDR2: LNHDA and SQIVND (reference sequence). The CDR3 spans 16 residues. In DNA form, the CDR3 reads TGTGCCAGTAGTATGGCCGGGACTAGCGGTGGAGATACGCAGTATTTT. It translates to CASSMAGTSGGDTQYF.

The J gene is TRBJ2-7, the V gene TRBV6-6; 8 bases are shared with TRBD2. Germline CDR1 and CDR2: MNHNY and SVGAGI (reference sequence). The CDR3 is 11 amino acids. The CDR3 protein is CSGGNSYEQYF. CDR3 sequence (DNA): TGTAGCGGGGGAAACTCCTACGAGCAGTACTTC.

A remark on this clone: The identical CDR3 is also encoded by other nucleotide sequences in the sample. The rearrangement links TRBV3-1 (or the pseudogene TRBV3-2) to TRBJ1-2, with unresolved D. The CDR3 has 11 amino acids. Germline V CDR1 and CDR2: LGHDT, YNNKEL (reference sequence). V was clipped by 1 base and J by 7 bases, with 4 bases between them. The CDR3 is CASSQAGGYTF. CDR3 sequence (DNA): TGTGCCAGCAGCCAAGCGGGTGGCTACACCTTC.

The chain links TRBV2 to TRBJ1-5, with D maybe TRBD1 (6 bases). Looked up from germline, CDR1 is SNHLY and CDR2 is FYNNEI. The length of the CDR3 is 13 residues. Trimming left V 6 bases short and J 6 bases short, with 12 bases between. CDR3 residues: CASRHRVGQPQHF. CDR3 DNA: TGTGCCAGCAGGCACAGGGTCGGTCAGCCCCAGCATTTT. Full variable domain (missing parts from reference TRBV2 and TRBJ1-5): EPEVTQTPSHQVTQMGQEVILRCVPISNHLYFYWYRQILGQKVEFLVSFYNNEISEKSEIFDDQFSVERPDGSNFTLKIRSTKLEDSAMYFCASRHRVGQPQHFGDGTRLSIL.

This sequence joins TRBV5-6 and TRBJ1-2, with D possibly being TRBD1 (6 bases). Trimming took off 6 bases at V and 3 bases at J, with 15 bases between the two ends. Per the germline V gene, CDR1 is SGHDT and CDR2 is YYEEEE. The CDR3 has 14 amino acids. The CDR3 region has the DNA TGTGCCAGCACCGTACCCGGGACACACTATGGCTACACCTTC. Translated: CASTVPGTHYGYTF.

This clone was counted only a few times. The chain is built from TRBV3-1 (or the pseudogene TRBV3-2) and TRBJ1-6, with 10 positions matching TRBD1. V was pared by 5 bases and J by 9 bases, with 1 base of the junction left unmatched. The V gene's germline CDR1 is LGHDT and CDR2 YNNKEL (reference sequence). The CDR3 has 13 residues. CDR3 sequence: CASSWDRGSPLHF. Here the CDR3 DNA reads TGTGCCAGCAGCTGGGACAGGGGTTCACCCCTCCACTTT.

The rearrangement joins TRBV6-5 to TRBJ2-3; tentative D call: TRBD2 (5 bases). Germline V CDR1 and CDR2: MNHEY, SVGAGI. The CDR3 loop spans 15 amino acids. Trimming pared 9 bases from V and 3 bases from J, leaving 19 bases between. The CDR3 protein is CASPHPSGYTDTQYF. The DNA of the CDR3 is TGTGCCAGTCCTCACCCCTCGGGGTATACAGATACGCAGTATTTT.

This clone was recorded only once. This sequence joins TRBV7-8 and TRBJ2-7; 8 positions agree with TRBD2. This CDR3 comprises 15 residues. Germline CDR1 SGHVS, CDR2 FQNEAQ. Trimming took 3 bases from V and 7 from J; bases not matched to a gene: 11. The CDR3 nucleotides read TGTGCCAGCAGCTTTGGTTTCGGGGGGGCCGAAGAGCAGTACTTC. It is translated as CASSFGFGGAEEQYF.

The chain is built from TRBV7-9 and TRBJ1-1, with 8 bases identical to TRBD1. The germline V gene has CDR1 SEHNR and CDR2 FQNEAQ (reference sequence). The junction had 5 bases not matched to a gene; V was cut back by 1 base and J by 4 bases. The CDR3 loop spans 15 amino acids. CDR3 protein: CASSLGAGGFTEAFF. As DNA, the CDR3 is TGTGCCAGCAGCTTAGGGGCAGGGGGCTTCACTGAAGCTTTCTTT.

This chain uses TRBV6-4 with TRBJ2-1; D might be TRBD2 (6 bases). The V gene lost 4 bases and the J gene lost 5 bases, with 12 bases spanning the gap. The CDR3 runs to 14 residues. Germline V gene data show CDR1 as MRHNA and CDR2 as SNTAGT. CDR3 in amino acids: CASSVSGPNNEQFF. Written as DNA, the CDR3 is TGTGCCAGCAGTGTTAGCGGCCCTAACAATGAGCAGTTCTTC.

The chain uses TRBV2 and TRBJ1-4, with D unclear. Trimming shortened V by 9 bases and J by 11 bases, and 10 bases separated the two germline ends. CDR1 and CDR2 (germline): SNHLY, FYNNEI. The CDR3 is made up of 10 amino acids. The CDR3: CASYLEKLFF. The DNA for the CDR3 is TGTGCCAGTTACCTTGAGAAACTGTTTTTT.

CDR3 bases: TGTGCCAGCAGCTTAGCGGACAGGCTCTATGGCTACACCTTC. This translates into CASSLADRLYGYTF. The rearrangement joins TRBV7-2 to TRBJ1-2, with TRBD1 matching over 7 bases. This CDR3 region has 14 residues. Trimming removed 0 bases from V and 4 bases from J; junction bases left unmatched: 2. Germline lookup yields CDR1 SGHTA and CDR2 FQGNSA.

V and J are TRBV7-2 and TRBJ1-1; D might be TRBD1 (5 bases). This CDR3 contains 15 residues. CDR1 is SGHTA, CDR2 FQGNSA, per germline. With 5 bases removed from V and 4 bases from J, the gap between germline ends came to 17 bases. The DNA of the CDR3 is TGTGCCAGCAGCCGGCAGGGTCAACTCGGCACTGAAGCTTTCTTT. Amino acid sequence: CASSRQGQLGTEAFF. The full variable domain, in which reference TRBV7-2 and TRBJ1-1 provide the parts outside the CDR3, is GAGVSQSPSNKVTEKGKDVELRCDPISGHTALYWYRQSLGQGLEFLIYFQGNSAPDKSGLPSDRFSAERTGGSVSTLTIQRTQQEDSAVYLCASSRQGQLGTEAFFGQGTRLTVV.

The V call is TRBV12-5, the J call TRBJ2-3, with D tentatively TRBD1 (6 bases). Trimming removed 2 bases at V and 2 bases at J, with 14 bases between. Germline CDR1 LGHNT, CDR2 FRNRAP. This CDR3 contains 16 residues. This CDR3 is CASGLSLGQNTDTQYF. CDR3 nucleotide sequence: TGTGCTAGTGGTTTGTCGCTGGGACAAAACACAGATACGCAGTATTTT.

This clone appeared once. V usage is TRBV7-2 and J usage is TRBJ2-5; the match to TRBD2 covers 7 bases. CDR1 is SGHTA, CDR2 FQGNSA, per germline. The trim removed 2 bases at V and 4 bases at J, leaving 4 bases unmatched. This CDR3 has 14 residues. CDR3 coding DNA: TGTGCCAGCAGCTTATTTTCGGGAGGAGAGACCCAGTACTTC. Translated: CASSLFSGGETQYF.

The sample holds a few counts of this clone. The chain joins TRBV7-9 to TRBJ1-1; D not resolved. Germline V gene sequence: CDR1 SEHNR, CDR2 FQNEAQ (reference sequence). Trimming removed 2 bases from V and 1 base from J, with 5 bases in between. The CDR3 contains 13 residues. The CDR3 protein is CASSLQANTEAFF. The CDR3 DNA is TGTGCCAGCAGCTTACAGGCGAACACTGAAGCTTTCTTT.

The rearrangement joins TRBV6-5 to TRBJ1-2, with a weak D call TRBD1 (6 bases). V dropped 3 bases and J dropped 4 bases, with 12 bases sitting between them. The CDR3 length is 14 residues. Germline assignment: CDR1 MNHEY and CDR2 SVGAGI. CDR3 coding DNA: TGTGCCAGCAGTTATGCGGGGGCGGGCTATGGCTACACCTTC. Translating gives CASSYAGAGYGYTF.

This chain's CDR3 is CASSPSPQGSHEQFF. The CDR3 bases are TGTGCCAGCAGCCCAAGCCCTCAGGGAAGCCATGAGCAGTTCTTC. V gene TRBV9 combines with J gene TRBJ2-1; a weak D match, TRBD1 (5 bases). CDR3 length: 15 residues. CDR1 SGDLS and CDR2 YYNGEE come from the germline V gene. V gave up 4 bases and J gave up 8 bases, with 19 bases separating them. The entire variable domain, with the rest obtained from reference TRBV9 and TRBJ2-1, is as follows: DSGVTQTPKHLITATGQRVTLRCSPRSGDLSVYWYQQSLDQGLQFLIQYYNGEERAKGNILERFSAQQFPDLHSELNLSSLELGDSALYFCASSPSPQGSHEQFFGPGTRLTVL.

The rearrangement joins TRBV7-2 to TRBJ1-5; D is unresolved. V lost 1 base and J lost 10, with 11 bases in between. This CDR3 comprises 13 residues. Germline V CDR1 and CDR2: SGHTA, FQGNSA. DNA for the CDR3: TGTGCCAGCAGCTTAGGCCCCCAACTCCCCCAGCATTTT. It translates to CASSLGPQLPQHF.